This entry features one TCR beta chain sequence. Authors' processing steps: Counts of nucleated cells, estimated from reference gene primer amplification, were obtained. Produced via immunoSEQ multiplex PCR; TCRdb's table is partial and in-frame only. D and trimming come from the DNA, and the V and J calls and clone size come from that table. The data contain over 400,000 clones, more than 85% of them singletons. The data were taken from a study of blood T cell repertoires in COVID-19. Study background: Sites across the United States, Italy and Spain contributed samples from acute and convalescent COVID-19. Sources were T cells, B-cell-depleted T cells, or PBMCs; the material itself was cDNA or gDNA.

Recovered participants had two consecutive negative NP/OP PCR tests, healthcare professional clearance, or symptom resolution. Germline assignment: CDR1 KGHDR and CDR2 SFDVKD. The CDR3 spans 15 residues. The J segment lost 4 bases and the V segment lost 4 bases, leaving 3 bases of the junction unmatched. This clonotype originated in a woman aged 60 to 75 who had recovered from COVID-19. The chain employs TRBV24-1 and TRBJ1-5; 10 nucleotides match TRBD1. What was sequenced was PBMCs or T cells enriched from blood (not recorded which). The CDR3 region is CATSDPGQGNQPQHF. For the CDR3, the DNA is TGTGCCACCAGTGACCCGGGACAGGGGAATCAGCCCCAGCATTTT.